Following are 26 T cell receptor beta chains from one sample sequenced in a study of regulatory T cells in long-lasting Graves disease. Construction of TCR beta libraries relied on iRepertoire HTBI primers and on Arm-PCR targeting CDR3 regions. TCRdb processed the multiplex PCR reads anew with MiXCR; each CDR3 protein has one entry. The sample lists roughly 410,000 distinct CDR3 sequences; over 14% were seen once. Time point here: newly diagnosed GD, antithyroid drugs for less than 3 months. Extracted RNA from PBMCs served as the source of the TCR library. These sequences were also reported in another study, on T cells in Graves' hyperthyroidism and ophthalmopathy.

Source: peripheral blood mononuclear cells (PBMCs), taken at new diagnosis, from a patient treated with antithyroid drugs. All receptors derive from a woman between 35 and 50 years old with Graves disease.

The chain carries TRBV6-2 or TRBV6-3 and TRBJ2-1; tentative D call: TRBD1 (6 bases). V was cut by 5 bases and J by 1 base, with 9 bases left in between. This CDR3 has 14 amino acids. Germline V lookup: CDR1 MNHEY, CDR2 SVGEGT. CDR3 in amino acids: CASSGGQSYNEQFF. The CDR3, as DNA: TGTGCCAGCAGTGGAGGACAGTCCTACAATGAGCAGTTCTTC.

This clonotype appeared many times. The V call is TRBV27, the J call TRBJ2-7, with 8 positions matching TRBD2. The ends lost 5 bases at V and 3 bases at J; junction bases unmatched: 9. The CDR3 covers 15 residues. Looked up from germline, CDR1 is MNHEY and CDR2 is SMNVEV (reference sequence). The CDR3 is CASSIAGYGNYEQYF. As DNA, the CDR3 is TGTGCCAGCAGTATAGCGGGATATGGGAACTACGAGCAGTACTTC.

The rearrangement joins TRBV6-1 to TRBJ2-2; D remains unclear. Germline V gene sequence: CDR1 MNHNS, CDR2 SASEGT. The CDR3 length is 16 residues. V lost 2 bases and J 2 bases, leaving 12 bases between the germline ends. The CDR3 nucleotides are TGTGCCAGCAGTGAAACCGGGTTGGTTAACACCGGGGAGCTGTTTTTT. This gives the protein CASSETGLVNTGELFF.

This clonotype was counted ten times or more. This rearrangement joins TRBV11-2 to TRBJ2-1; 8 bases are shared with TRBD2. Per the germline V gene, CDR1 is SGHAT and CDR2 is FQNNGV. V lost 5 bases and J lost 9; bases outside the gene matches: 6. This CDR3 contains 13 residues. CDR3 residues: CASSQAGGGEQFF. For the CDR3, the DNA is TGTGCCAGCAGCCAGGCGGGGGGCGGTGAGCAGTTCTTC.

With respect to this clonotype: At one of its ends the junction is not consistent with the germline gene, which may arise from a read error. The V and J genes are TRBV12-5 and TRBJ2-3; TRBD1 aligns across 7 bases. CDR1 is LGHNT and CDR2 is FRNRAP in the germline V gene. The CDR3 is 14 residues long. The CDR3 loop is CAGGTGQSTDTQYF. The DNA for the CDR3 is TGTGCTGGTGGAACGGGACAGAGCACAGATACGCAGTATTTT.

This clonotype was found many times. This chain links TRBV28 with TRBJ2-3; D perhaps matches TRBD1 (6 bases). The ends were cut back, 6 bases at V and 0 bases at J, with 7 bases in the middle. Germline lookup yields CDR1 MDHEN and CDR2 SYDVKM. The CDR3 runs 13 residues. CDR3 residues: CASSGQSTDTQYF. The CDR3 DNA sequence: TGTGCCAGCAGCGGACAGAGCACAGATACGCAGTATTTT.

This clonotype was counted a few times. The gene calls are TRBV5-1 and TRBJ2-1, with D possibly being TRBD2 (5 bases). The V end was cut by 0 bases, the J end by 5 bases, with 15 bases between. This CDR3 is built from 16 residues. Per the germline V gene, CDR1 is SGHRS and CDR2 is YFSETQ. The CDR3 DNA reads as TGCGCCAGCAGCTTGGTTTCCGCTAGCACGCACAATGAGCAGTTCTTC. Its translation is CASSLVSASTHNEQFF. Supplemented by reference TRBV5-1 and TRBJ2-1, the full variable domain reads KAGVTQTPRYLIKTRGQQVTLSCSPISGHRSVSWYQQTPGQGLQFLFEYFSETQRNKGNFPGRFSGRQFSNSRSEMNVSTLELGDSALYLCASSLVSASTHNEQFFGPGTRLTVL.

This clonotype was detected ten times or more. The chain is built from TRBV28 and TRBJ2-1, with TRBD2 as a possible D gene (6 bases). This CDR3 spans 15 amino acids. V was clipped by 2 bases and J by 3 bases, with 11 bases between them. In germline, CDR1 is MDHEN, CDR2 SYDVKM. This CDR3 reads CASSLESGFYNEQFF. DNA for the CDR3: TGTGCCAGCAGTTTAGAGAGCGGGTTCTACAATGAGCAGTTCTTC. The variable domain in full, with the rest retrieved from reference TRBV28 and TRBJ2-1, is DVKVTQSSRYLVKRTGEKVFLECVQDMDHENMFWYRQDPGLGLRLIYFSYDVKMKEKGDIPEGYSVSREKKERFSLILESASTNQTSMYLCASSLESGFYNEQFFGPGTRLTVL.

At least ten counts were recorded for this clonotype. The chain is built from TRBV9 and TRBJ1-2; TRBD1 is a possible D gene (5 bases). From germline, CDR1 is SGDLS and CDR2 YYNGEE. V was pared by 4 bases and J by 2 bases, with 18 bases between. This CDR3 has 16 amino acids. The CDR3 DNA sequence: TGTGCCAGCAGCACACACCGGGACCTCCTGAACTATGGCTACACCTTC. Its translation is CASSTHRDLLNYGYTF.

This clonotype was detected many times. The chain is built from TRBV10-3 and TRBJ1-4; D is possibly TRBD1 (5 bases). Trimming removed 0 bases from V and 8 bases from J, with 13 bases in between. CDR1 ENHRY and CDR2 SYGVKD come from the germline V gene. The length of the CDR3 is 15 residues. The CDR3 loop is CAISESGLSGEKLFF. The CDR3 DNA reads TGTGCCATCAGTGAGTCTGGACTTTCAGGGGAAAAACTGTTTTTT.

In this sample, this clonotype turned up many times. The J gene is TRBJ2-3, the V gene TRBV27; D tentatively reads TRBD1 or TRBD2 (6 bases each). Germline loops: CDR1 MNHEY, CDR2 SMNVEV (reference sequence). Trimming took off 5 bases at V and 2 bases at J, with 17 bases between the two ends. CDR3 length equals 16 residues. The CDR3 nucleotides read TGTGCCAGCAGTCCAGAGGGGGGAGGTTACACAGATACGCAGTATTTT. It specifies CASSPEGGGYTDTQYF.

The table lists this clonotype with many counts. V and J are TRBV5-1 and TRBJ2-1; 12 nucleotides match TRBD2. After removal of 0 bases from V and 9 bases from J, the junction contained 4 bases not matched to a gene. The CDR3 spans 15 residues. Germline V gene lookup returns CDR1 SGHRS and CDR2 YFSETQ. The CDR3 loop reads CASSLEGLAGAEQFF. CDR3 coding DNA: TGCGCCAGCAGCTTGGAGGGACTAGCGGGTGCTGAGCAGTTCTTC.

This clonotype was counted at least ten times. The chain employs TRBV19 and TRBJ1-4, with 9 bases identical to TRBD1. V dropped 7 bases and J dropped 4; count of bases not matched to a gene: 4. The CDR3 totals 14 residues. The V gene's germline CDR1 is LNHDA and CDR2 SQIVND (reference sequence). The CDR3 nucleotides are TGTGCCAGTACCCCGACAGGGGGTAATGAAAAACTGTTTTTT. As protein: CASTPTGGNEKLFF.

This clonotype appeared a few times. The chain has TRBV20-1 and TRBJ1-1; no clear D gene. The CDR3 length is 13 residues. The V and J ends lost 5 bases and 7 bases respectively, with 17 bases between them. Looked up from germline, CDR1 is DFQATT and CDR2 is SNEGSKA (reference sequence). The CDR3 here is CSALMDSKVEAFF. CDR3 sequence (DNA): TGCAGTGCTCTGATGGACTCTAAGGTTGAAGCTTTCTTT.

This clonotype was counted at least ten times. This chain joins TRBV10-3 and TRBJ2-5; 8 bases are shared with TRBD2. Looked up from germline, CDR1 is ENHRY and CDR2 is SYGVKD. This CDR3 region has 14 residues. Germline trimming cut 3 bases from V and 5 bases from J; bases unmatched to any gene: 5. CDR3 in DNA: TGTGCCATCAGTGACCCGGGACTAGGGGAGACCCAGTACTTC. Protein sequence: CAISDPGLGETQYF.

There are many counts of this clonotype. The CDR3 is CASSLVLAGGQETQYF. The CDR3 nucleotides are TGTGCCAGCAGCTTAGTTTTGGCAGGGGGTCAAGAGACCCAGTACTTC. The gene calls are TRBV11-2 and TRBJ2-5; 7 nucleotides agree with TRBD1. The CDR3 totals 16 residues. The germline CDR1 and CDR2 sequences are SGHAT and FQNNGV. V gave up 1 base and J gave up 2 bases; unmatched junction bases: 7. Combining the CDR3 with reference TRBV11-2 and TRBJ2-5 gives the whole variable domain EAGVAQSPRYKIIEKRQSVAFWCNPISGHATLYWYQQILGQGPKLLIQFQNNGVVDDSQLPKDRFSAERLKGVDSTLKIQPAKLEDSAVYLCASSLVLAGGQETQYFGPGTRLLVL.

This sequence joins TRBV3-1 and TRBJ2-7; the D gene is possibly TRBD1 (5 bases). Per the germline V gene, CDR1 is LGHDT and CDR2 is YNNKEL (reference sequence). The V end was cut by 1 base, the J end by 5 bases, with 15 bases between. The CDR3 runs 15 residues. The CDR3 loop is CASSQAAGLSDEQYF. DNA of the CDR3: TGTGCCAGCAGCCAAGCGGCAGGGCTCTCGGACGAGCAGTACTTC.

The genes are TRBV19 and TRBJ2-7, with a tentative D call TRBD2 (5 bases). V lost 6 bases and J 0 bases, leaving 15 bases between the germline ends. The CDR3 runs 15 residues. The germline CDR1 and CDR2 sequences are LNHDA and SQIVND (reference sequence). This CDR3 reads CASRAALGSSYEQYF. The CDR3 DNA is TGTGCCAGTAGGGCTGCCCTGGGGAGCTCCTACGAGCAGTACTTC.

This clonotype occurred many times. The chain carries TRBV24-1 and TRBJ2-7; 10 bases map to TRBD1. CDR3 length: 19 amino acids. Germline CDR1 is KGHDR and CDR2 is SFDVKD. Trimming cost V 3 bases and J 2 bases; bases outside gene matches: 15. As DNA, the CDR3 is TGTGCCACCAGTGATCTCCGGGACAGGGGACTTAAATCCCCCTACGAGCAGTACTTC. Encoded protein: CATSDLRDRGLKSPYEQYF.

In its sample, this clonotype was seen many times. V gene TRBV12-3 or TRBV12-4 combines with J gene TRBJ2-7; D may correspond to TRBD1 or TRBD2 (6 bases each). V lost 3 bases and J lost 3, with 15 bases in between. The CDR3 length is 15 residues. The CDR3 region has the DNA TGTGCCAGCAGTTTTGACCTCGGAGGGGGCTACGAGCAGTACTTC. Amino acid sequence: CASSFDLGGGYEQYF.

This chain uses TRBV6-2 or TRBV6-3 with TRBJ2-3; unclear D gene. The CDR3 covers 14 residues. CDR1 and CDR2 from the germline V gene are MNHEY and SVGEGT. Trimming took 2 bases from V and 6 from J, leaving 12 bases between them. The CDR3 DNA reads as TGTGCCAGCAGTTACATCTATAAAGTGGATACGCAGTATTTT. Translation: CASSYIYKVDTQYF.

The CDR3 coding sequence is TGTGCCATACAGGACAGCCCTGGAAACACCATATATTTT. Encoded protein: CAIQDSPGNTIYF. The chain uses TRBV10-3 and TRBJ1-3, with D maybe TRBD1 (6 bases). V shed 9 bases and J shed 2 bases, with 11 bases lying between them. The V gene's germline CDR1 is ENHRY and CDR2 SYGVKD. The CDR3 contains 13 residues.

This clonotype was recorded a few times. The chain is built from TRBV24-1 and TRBJ2-1; D might be TRBD2 (6 bases). This CDR3 comprises 16 residues. Between the trimmed V and J ends, which lost 4 bases and 0 bases, there was a span of 12 bases. CDR1 KGHDR and CDR2 SFDVKD come from the germline V gene. CDR3 DNA: TGTGCCACCAGTGACTTAGCGGCGAGCTCCTACAATGAGCAGTTCTTC. Encoded protein: CATSDLAASSYNEQFF.

This clonotype was counted ten times or more. V gene TRBV7-3 combines with J gene TRBJ2-3; 7 bases align to TRBD2. The CDR3 covers 15 residues. Germline values: CDR1 SGHTA, CDR2 FQGTGA. With 5 bases clipped from V and 5 bases from J, the junction kept 10 bases outside the gene matches. The CDR3 DNA sequence: TGTGCCAGCAGCATAGGGGCGGGAGAGGGAGATACGCAGTATTTT. Protein sequence: CASSIGAGEGDTQYF.

This clonotype was recorded many times. The CDR3 region has the DNA TGTGCCATCAGTGAGAGGACAGGATTCTATGGCTACACCTTC. Translated, it gives CAISERTGFYGYTF. This sequence joins TRBV10-3 and TRBJ1-2, with TRBD1 identical over 7 bases. CDR3 size: 14 residues. V lost 2 bases to trimming and J lost 4 bases; unmatched junction nucleotides: 4. CDR1 is ENHRY and CDR2 is SYGVKD in the germline V gene.

This clonotype was seen many times. This CDR3 is CASSWDRGNTDTQYF. Written as DNA, the CDR3 is TGTGCCAGCAGTTGGGACAGGGGCAACACAGATACGCAGTATTTT. This chain uses TRBV28 with TRBJ2-3, with TRBD1 matching 10 bases. Germline CDR1 and CDR2: MDHEN and SYDVKM. The CDR3 has 15 residues. The J segment lost 2 bases and the V segment lost 4 bases, leaving 3 bases of the junction unmatched. The complete variable domain, with remaining parts taken from reference TRBV28 and TRBJ2-3, reads DVKVTQSSRYLVKRTGEKVFLECVQDMDHENMFWYRQDPGLGLRLIYFSYDVKMKEKGDIPEGYSVSREKKERFSLILESASTNQTSMYLCASSWDRGNTDTQYFGPGTRLTVL.